This T cell receptor (beta chain) was sequenced during a study of blood T cell repertoires in COVID-19. Study context: Acute and convalescent COVID-19 specimens originated in the United States, Italy and Spain. PBMCs, B-cell-depleted T cells, or T cells provided the cDNA or gDNA that made up the material.

Authors' methods: Using reference gene primer amplification, nucleated cell counts were estimated. Repertoires were generated with immunoSEQ multiplex PCR, while TCRdb's copy carries only in-frame clones and drops some. V, J and clone size are those of that table, while D and trimming were read from the DNA. The sample yields 130,000 to 150,000 clones, 65% to 85% seen once. V gave up 4 bases and J gave up 4 bases; unmatched junction bases: 4. This CDR3 spans 15 amino acids. Germline CDR1 is SGHTA and CDR2 is FQGNSA. The V gene is TRBV7-2, the J gene TRBJ1-6; the match to TRBD1 covers 7 bases. Material for sequencing was peripheral blood. The sequence came from a man aged 55 to 70 with active or convalescent COVID-19. CDR3 bases: TGTGCCAGCAGCTCCGGACAGGATTATAATTCACCCCTCCACTTT. Residues: CASSSGQDYNSPLHF.